A selection of T cell receptor beta chains follows, all from one sample in a study of blood T cell repertoires in COVID-19. Clones were sequenced by immunoSEQ multiplex PCR, and TCRdb holds only the in-frame ones, with some missing. The sample contains a few hundred thousand clones, about 86% of which appear only once. Source material: PBMCs or T cells enriched from blood (not recorded which). The receptors originated from a woman in her thirties or forties with acute COVID-19. Both conserved end residues are part of each CDR3. The D gene is left open where the match is weak. Clone size is stated in some rows and not others, as once, few, many or a class when expanded.

>TRBD2|TRBJ2-2|NA|TRBV11-1
CASSLMGLAGPGELFF
TGTGCCAGCAGCTTAATGGGACTAGCGGGACCCGGGGAGCTGTTTTTT
>TRBD2|TRBJ2-7|NA|TRBV6-2/TRBV6-3
CASSPSSGSNEQYF
TGTGCCAGCAGCCCGTCTAGCGGGAGTAACGAGCAGTACTTC
>NA|TRBJ1-5|NA|TRBV7-6
CASSPGHGEYQPQHF
TGTGCCAGCAGCCCGGGACACGGTGAATATCAGCCCCAGCATTTT
>NA|TRBJ1-6|NA|TRBV9
CASSATPQSSPLHF
TGTGCCAGCAGCGCAACCCCACAGAGTTCACCCCTCCACTTT
>NA|TRBJ2-2|NA|TRBV11-3
CASSFQGRLTGELFF
TGTGCCAGCAGCTTCCAGGGAAGGTTAACCGGGGAGCTGTTTTTT
>TRBD1|TRBJ1-4|NA|TRBV7-2
CASSLGTGGGGEKLFF
TGTGCCAGCAGCTTGGGGACAGGAGGGGGCGGTGAAAAACTGTTTTTT
>NA|TRBJ2-7|NA|TRBV6-1
CASSEGPSSYEQYF
TGTGCCAGCAGTGAAGGGCCAAGCTCCTACGAGCAGTACTTC
>NA|TRBJ2-7|NA|TRBV28
CASTIRLGEQYF
TGTGCCAGCACTATACGCCTTGGCGAGCAGTACTTC
>TRBD2|TRBJ2-5|NA|TRBV7-9
CASSLTSGVEETQYF
TGTGCCAGCAGCTTGACTAGCGGAGTGGAAGAGACCCAGTACTTC
>NA|TRBJ2-5|NA|TRBV28
CASSLWGTDKETQYF
TGTGCCAGCAGTTTATGGGGCACAGACAAAGAGACCCAGTACTTC
>TRBD1|TRBJ1-2|NA|TRBV9
CASSVGQGANYGYTF
TGTGCCAGCAGCGTTGGACAGGGGGCGAACTATGGCTACACCTTC
>NA|TRBJ2-2|few|TRBV9
CASSDSNTGELFF
TGTGCCAGCAGCGACTCGAACACCGGGGAGCTGTTTTTT
>TRBD1|TRBJ2-7|NA|TRBV4-3
CASSQSPGQAYEQYF
TGCGCCAGCAGCCAATCTCCGGGACAGGCGTACGAGCAGTACTTC
>TRBD1|TRBJ1-1|NA|TRBV9
CASSVGSGGVLNTEAFF
TGTGCCAGCAGCGTGGGGTCAGGGGGTGTTCTGAACACTGAAGCTTTCTTT
>NA|TRBJ1-6|NA|TRBV19
CASSIGAVSYNSPLHF
TGTGCCAGTAGTATAGGGGCAGTCTCCTATAATTCACCCCTCCACTTT
>NA|TRBJ2-3|NA|TRBV12-2
CASRLAGNSADTQYF
TGTGCAAGTCGCTTAGCCGGTAATAGTGCAGATACGCAGTATTTT
>NA|TRBJ1-5|NA|TRBV7-9
CASSSEIVRDGQPQHF
TGTGCCAGCAGCTCGGAGATCGTTCGGGATGGTCAGCCCCAGCATTTT
>NA|TRBJ2-5|NA|TRBV5-4
CASSLGLAQETQYF
TGTGCCAGCAGCTTAGGACTGGCCCAAGAGACCCAGTACTTC
>NA|TRBJ2-5|NA|TRBV2
CASKSERTLQETQYF
TGTGCCAGCAAGAGCGAGCGGACCCTTCAAGAGACCCAGTACTTC
>NA|TRBJ1-5|NA|TRBV28
CASNDNSPFNQPQHF
TGTGCCAGCAATGACAACAGCCCTTTTAATCAGCCCCAGCATTTT
>NA|TRBJ2-3|NA|TRBV5-1
CASSTSGPATDTQYF
TGCGCCAGCAGCACTTCAGGCCCAGCCACAGATACGCAGTATTTT
>TRBD2|TRBJ2-7|NA|TRBV3-1/TRBV3-2
CASSPSWGGEIKEQYF
TGTGCCAGCAGTCCATCTTGGGGGGGAGAGATTAAGGAGCAGTACTTC
>NA|TRBJ2-2|NA|TRBV24-1
CATGDSHVGELFF
TGTGCCACCGGAGACAGCCACGTAGGGGAGCTGTTTTTT
>NA|TRBJ2-7|NA|TRBV7-8
CASSFGMANEQYF
TGTGCCAGCAGCTTCGGGATGGCAAACGAGCAGTACTTC
>TRBD1|TRBJ2-3|NA|TRBV7-9
CASRSLDRGDTQYF
TGTGCCAGCAGGAGCCTCGACAGGGGAGATACGCAGTATTTT
>TRBD2|TRBJ2-3|once|TRBV4-1
CASSHSSRLAGESDTQYF
TGCGCCAGCAGCCACTCTTCCCGGCTAGCGGGAGAGTCAGATACGCAGTATTTT
>NA|TRBJ2-3|NA|TRBV24-1
CATSDFGARTDTQYF
TGTGCCACCAGTGATTTTGGGGCTCGCACAGATACGCAGTATTTT
>TRBD1|TRBJ2-7|NA|TRBV11-3
CASNRDRDYEQYF
TGTGCCAGTAACCGGGACAGGGACTACGAGCAGTACTTC
>NA|TRBJ2-1|NA|TRBV6-2/TRBV6-3
CASSEPGLGLNEQFF
TGTGCCAGCAGTGAGCCGGGACTGGGTCTCAATGAGCAGTTCTTC
>TRBD2|TRBJ2-3|NA|TRBV7-9
CASSPGTSGRAQSDTQYF
TGTGCCAGCAGCCCCGGGACTAGCGGGAGGGCCCAGTCAGATACGCAGTATTTT
>TRBD2|TRBJ2-2|few|TRBV2
CASGTSGRNTGELFF
TGTGCCAGCGGGACTAGCGGGAGGAACACCGGGGAGCTGTTTTTT
>NA|TRBJ2-4|NA|TRBV19
CASSISENIQYF
TGTGCCAGTAGTATCTCCGAAAACATTCAGTACTTC
>NA|TRBJ1-5|NA|TRBV18
CASSHGRIGLGNQPQHF
TGTGCCAGCTCTCACGGGAGGATAGGGCTGGGAAATCAGCCCCAGCATTTT